This paragraph covers one TCR beta chain sequence. The sample is drawn from a study of blood T cells in healthy people across ages. The CDR3 has 14 residues. Germline assignment: CDR1 SGHVS and CDR2 FQNEAQ. The ends were cut back, 2 bases at V and 4 bases at J, with 12 bases in the middle. A sample-barcoded 5' primer and a J-beta primer mix were used in a second PCR of roughly 7 to 11 cycles. Each CDR3 protein gets one entry after TCRdb re-called the 5' RACE reads with MiXCR. The table shows around 990,000 distinct CDR3 sequences, with under 30% occurring only once. These data were also filed under a second study, of T cells of mothers and their children.

The V and J genes are TRBV7-8 and TRBJ2-7; D remains ambiguous. This clonotype originated in a girl aged 2 to 10 in good health. The sequenced sample consisted of blood. The CDR3 sequence: CASSLRAFIYEQYF. The CDR3 DNA reads as TGTGCCAGCAGCTTACGCGCCTTCATTTACGAGCAGTACTTC.